This T cell receptor (beta chain) was sequenced during a study of radiotherapy plus CTLA-4 blockade in lung cancer. General study points: Early blood T cell clone changes and increased post-radiation serum interferon-beta were reportedly the strongest response predictors. After treatment with radiotherapy plus ipilimumab, TCR clones that came from the tumor expanded in blood.

About this clone itself: As yet, its antigen is unknown.

Data came from immunoSEQ multiplex PCR; TCRdb stores just in-frame clones and leaves some out. Of approximately 77,000 clones listed, about 84% are singletons. Participants had chemo-refractory metastatic non-small-cell lung cancer and were treated with focal radiation plus ipilimumab CTLA-4 blockade. The V gene's germline CDR1 is GTSNPN and CDR2 SVGIG (reference sequence). V dropped 0 bases and J dropped 0; count of bases not matched to a gene: 2. This CDR3 has 14 residues. This clonotype was obtained from a human donor with non-small cell lung cancer who had stable disease on radiotherapy plus ipilimumab. Source: peripheral blood, taken from a patient treated with radiotherapy plus ipilimumab. The chain employs TRBV30 and TRBJ2-7, with TRBD2 matching over 7 bases. The CDR3 DNA reads TGTGCCTGGAGTGTGGGGGGGAGCTCCTACGAGCAGTACTTC. It translates to CAWSVGGSSYEQYF.